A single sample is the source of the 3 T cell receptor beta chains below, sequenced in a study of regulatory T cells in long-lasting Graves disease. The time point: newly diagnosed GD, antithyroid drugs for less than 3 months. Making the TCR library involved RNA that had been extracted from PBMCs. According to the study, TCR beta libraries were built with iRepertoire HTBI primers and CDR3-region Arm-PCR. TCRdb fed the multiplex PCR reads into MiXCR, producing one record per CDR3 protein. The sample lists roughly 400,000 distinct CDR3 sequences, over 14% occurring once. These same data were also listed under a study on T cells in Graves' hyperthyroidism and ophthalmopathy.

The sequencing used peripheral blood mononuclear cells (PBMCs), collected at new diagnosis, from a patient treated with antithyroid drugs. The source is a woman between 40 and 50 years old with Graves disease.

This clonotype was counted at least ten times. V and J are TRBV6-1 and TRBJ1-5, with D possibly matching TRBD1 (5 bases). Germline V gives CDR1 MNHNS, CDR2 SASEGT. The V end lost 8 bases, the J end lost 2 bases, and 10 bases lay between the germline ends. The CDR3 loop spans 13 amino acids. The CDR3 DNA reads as TGTGCCAGCGGGGGAAGTGGCAATCAGCCCCAGCATTTT. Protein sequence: CASGGSGNQPQHF.

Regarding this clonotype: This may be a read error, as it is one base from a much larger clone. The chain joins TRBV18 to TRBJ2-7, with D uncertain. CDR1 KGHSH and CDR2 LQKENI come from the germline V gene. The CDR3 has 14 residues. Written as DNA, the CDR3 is TGTGCCAGCTCTCCCTTGCGAGCTCCCTACGAGCGGTACTTC. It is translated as CASSPLRAPYERYF.

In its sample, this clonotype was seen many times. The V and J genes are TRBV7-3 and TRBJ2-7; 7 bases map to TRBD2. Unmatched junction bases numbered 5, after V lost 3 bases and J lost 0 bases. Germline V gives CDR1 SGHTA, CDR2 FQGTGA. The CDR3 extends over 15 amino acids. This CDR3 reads CASSLQAGSSYEQYF. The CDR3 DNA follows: TGTGCCAGCAGCTTGCAAGCGGGGAGCTCCTACGAGCAGTACTTC.